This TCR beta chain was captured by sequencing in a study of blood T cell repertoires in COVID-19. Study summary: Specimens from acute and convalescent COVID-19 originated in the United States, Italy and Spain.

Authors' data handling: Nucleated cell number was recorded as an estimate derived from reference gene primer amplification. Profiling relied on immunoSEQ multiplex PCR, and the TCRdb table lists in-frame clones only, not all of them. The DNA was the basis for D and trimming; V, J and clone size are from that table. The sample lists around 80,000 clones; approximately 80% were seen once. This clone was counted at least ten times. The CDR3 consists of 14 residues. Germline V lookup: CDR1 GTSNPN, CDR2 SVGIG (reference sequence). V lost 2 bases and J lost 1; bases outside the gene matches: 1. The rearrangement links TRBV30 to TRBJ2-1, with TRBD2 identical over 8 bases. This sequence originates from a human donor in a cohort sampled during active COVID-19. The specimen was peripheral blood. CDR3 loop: CAWSTSGSYNEQFF. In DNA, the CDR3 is TGTGCCTGGAGTACTAGCGGTTCCTACAATGAGCAGTTCTTC.